The 16 T cell receptor beta chains reported below all come from one sample, sequenced in a study of blood T cell repertoires in COVID-19. TCRdb's copy holds only in-frame clones and misses some; the assay was immunoSEQ multiplex PCR. The table shows 95,000 to 110,000 clones, with around 92% occurring only once. The sample comprised peripheral blood. Source of these receptors: a man in his forties with active or convalescent COVID-19.

The chain recombines TRBV2 with TRBJ1-1, with 7 bases aligning to TRBD1. After removal of 6 bases from V and 0 bases from J, the junction contained 7 bases not matched to a gene. The CDR3 loop spans 15 amino acids. Germline V CDR1 and CDR2: SNHLY, FYNNEI. CDR3 nucleotide sequence: TGTGCCAGCAGCCTAATCGGGACAGTGAACACTGAAGCTTTCTTT. It encodes CASSLIGTVNTEAFF.

The gene calls are TRBV19 and TRBJ2-5; TRBD1 matches at 9 bases. The V segment lost 7 bases and the J segment 7 bases; nucleotides outside the gene matches: 4. Germline V gene sequence: CDR1 LNHDA, CDR2 SQIVND (reference sequence). This CDR3 comprises 12 residues. As DNA, the CDR3 is TGTGCCAGTACGGACAGGGGAGGGACCCAGTACTTC. It translates to CASTDRGGTQYF.

The genes are TRBV30 and TRBJ1-2; D is uncertain. Germline CDR1 and CDR2: GTSNPN and SVGIG (reference sequence). The CDR3 is 12 amino acids. The ends were cut back, 3 bases at V and 2 bases at J, with 7 bases in the middle. CDR3 loop: CAWSLQNYGYTF. CDR3 DNA: TGTGCCTGGAGCCTACAGAACTATGGCTACACCTTC.

CDR3 loop: CASSILTGGAEQFF. CDR3 DNA sequence: TGTGCCAGTAGTATTTTAACAGGGGGGGCTGAGCAGTTCTTC. The rearrangement links TRBV19 to TRBJ2-1; tentatively, D is TRBD1 (8 bases). The CDR3 contains 14 residues. Trimming removed 3 bases from V and 9 bases from J, with 15 bases in between. Germline values: CDR1 LNHDA, CDR2 SQIVND (reference sequence). Variable domain in full (rest from reference TRBV19 and TRBJ2-1): DGGITQSPKYLFRKEGQNVTLSCEQNLNHDAMYWYRQDPGQGLRLIYYSQIVNDFQKGDIAEGYSVSREKKESFPLTVTSAQKNPTAFYLCASSILTGGAEQFFGPGTRLTVL.

V is TRBV28 and J is TRBJ1-2; 7 bases map to TRBD1. Germline-derived CDR1 and CDR2 are MDHEN and SYDVKM. V lost 5 bases, J lost 8 bases, and 11 bases stayed unmatched. This CDR3 is built from 14 residues. CDR3 sequence: CASSPPPTGVGYTF. CDR3 nucleotide sequence: TGTGCCAGCAGTCCGCCCCCAACAGGGGTAGGCTACACCTTC.

This CDR3 is CASSPTIPPLHF. In DNA, the CDR3 is TGTGCCAGCAGCCCCACTATTCCACCCCTCCACTTT. This chain joins TRBV7-2 and TRBJ1-6; no clear D. This CDR3 region has 12 residues. CDR1 and CDR2 (germline): SGHTA, FQGNSA. Trimming cost V 5 bases and J 11 bases, with 10 bases left between them.

The rearrangement links TRBV23-1 to TRBJ1-5; a weak D match, TRBD1 (6 bases). TRBV23-1 is labeled an ORF, and its function is uncertain. Trimming stripped 6 bases from V and 3 bases from J, with 9 bases between. CDR3 length equals 13 residues. The CDR3 sequence: CASSRQVNQPQHF. For the CDR3, the DNA is TGCGCCAGCAGCAGACAGGTCAATCAGCCCCAGCATTTT.

The chain uses TRBV6-5 and TRBJ2-1, with no clear D. Trimming shortened V by 8 bases and J by 4 bases, and 6 bases separated the two germline ends. This CDR3 spans 11 amino acids. The germline CDR1 and CDR2 sequences are MNHEY and SVGAGI. CDR3 residues: CASARYNEQFF. CDR3 coding DNA: TGTGCCAGCGCGCGGTACAATGAGCAGTTCTTC.

This chain uses TRBV3-1 (or the pseudogene TRBV3-2) with TRBJ2-3, with D perhaps TRBD2 (5 bases). The V and J ends lost 4 bases and 7 bases respectively, with 6 bases between them. Germline values: CDR1 LGHDT, CDR2 YNNKEL (reference sequence). This CDR3 region has 11 residues. In DNA form, the CDR3 reads TGTGCCAGCAGCCGAGGGAATACGCAGTATTTT. Its protein is CASSRGNTQYF.

This rearrangement joins TRBV10-3 to TRBJ2-2, with TRBD2 matching over 12 bases. Trimming removed 7 bases from V and 3 bases from J; junction bases left unmatched: 6. The CDR3 runs 16 residues. Per germline, CDR1 ENHRY and CDR2 SYGVKD. The CDR3 bases are TGTGCCATCAACCCTGGACTAGCGGGATACACCGGGGAGCTGTTTTTT. This codes for CAINPGLAGYTGELFF.

The CDR3 is CASSPSGRAGGSSYNEQFF. Written as DNA, the CDR3 is TGTGCCAGCAGCCCTTCCGGTAGAGCGGGAGGGAGCTCCTACAATGAGCAGTTCTTC. The V and J genes are TRBV6-2 or TRBV6-3 and TRBJ2-1; TRBD2 matches at 10 bases. Unmatched junction bases numbered 14, after V lost 6 bases and J lost 0 bases. The V gene's germline CDR1 is MNHEY and CDR2 SVGEGT. The CDR3 extends over 19 amino acids.

The chain recombines TRBV5-8 with TRBJ1-1; D possibly corresponds to TRBD1 (6 bases). The germline V gene encodes CDR1 SGHTS and CDR2 YDEGEE. The ends were cut back, 0 bases at V and 0 bases at J, with 15 bases in the middle. The CDR3 consists of 17 residues. The CDR3 region has the DNA TGTGCCAGCAGCTTGGTCACAGGGCTCTACTTGAACACTGAAGCTTTCTTT. As protein: CASSLVTGLYLNTEAFF.

The rearrangement links TRBV19 to TRBJ2-7, with TRBD2 matching 9 bases. The germline CDR1 and CDR2 sequences are LNHDA and SQIVND (reference sequence). V trimming: 5 bases; J trimming: 4 bases; junction bases outside the gene matches: 6. This CDR3 is 14 amino acids long. CDR3 region: CASSYSGSRYEQYF. The DNA for the CDR3 is TGTGCCAGTAGTTATAGCGGGAGTCGGTACGAGCAGTACTTC.

V and J are TRBV28 and TRBJ2-7; TRBD1 aligns across 7 bases. This CDR3 spans 14 amino acids. After removal of 4 bases from V and 4 bases from J, the junction contained 7 bases not matched to a gene. The germline V gene encodes CDR1 MDHEN and CDR2 SYDVKM. CDR3 sequence: CASSWTGWGYEQYF. In DNA form, the CDR3 reads TGTGCCAGCAGTTGGACAGGCTGGGGTTACGAGCAGTACTTC.

As regards this clone: At one of its ends the junction is not consistent with the germline gene, which may arise from a read error. The chain employs TRBV10-3 and TRBJ2-7; 8 nucleotides line up with TRBD1. CDR3 length: 13 residues. Germline CDR1 reads ENHRY; CDR2 reads SYGVKD. CDR3 bases: TGTGCCATCAGTGAGTCGAATAAGGGACAGGTCCGCTTC. Translating it yields CAISESNKGQVRF.

This clone was recorded a few times. The chain is built from TRBV3-1 (or the pseudogene TRBV3-2) and TRBJ2-1; TRBD2 agrees at 8 bases. The germline V gene has CDR1 LGHDT and CDR2 YNNKEL (reference sequence). Trimming at V came to 4 bases and at J to 6 bases, leaving 5 bases not matched to a gene. The CDR3 has 14 amino acids. This chain's CDR3 is CASSRRGASNEQFF. CDR3 nucleotides: TGTGCCAGCAGCCGGCGGGGGGCAAGCAATGAGCAGTTCTTC.